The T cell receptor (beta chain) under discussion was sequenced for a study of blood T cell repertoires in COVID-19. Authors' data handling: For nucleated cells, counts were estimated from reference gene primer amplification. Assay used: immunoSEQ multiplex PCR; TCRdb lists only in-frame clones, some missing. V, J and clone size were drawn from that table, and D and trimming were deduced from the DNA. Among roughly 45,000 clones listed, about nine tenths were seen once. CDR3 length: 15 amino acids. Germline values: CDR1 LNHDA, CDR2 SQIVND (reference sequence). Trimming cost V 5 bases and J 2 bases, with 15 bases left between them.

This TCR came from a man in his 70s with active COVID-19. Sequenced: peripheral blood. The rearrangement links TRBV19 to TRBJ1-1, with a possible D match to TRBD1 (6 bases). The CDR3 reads CASSLTGGANTEAFF. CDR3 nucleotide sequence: TGTGCCAGTAGTCTCACCGGGGGGGCCAACACTGAAGCTTTCTTT.